The entry below gives a single T cell receptor (beta chain) sequence along with its context. Sequenced by immunoSEQ multiplex PCR; TCRdb stores in-frame clones only, minus some. The table shows some 500,000 clones, with about 88% occurring only once. This CDR3 has 13 amino acids. Trimming took off 0 bases at V and 7 bases at J, with 7 bases between the two ends. Germline V lookup: CDR1 MNHEY, CDR2 SMNVEV (reference sequence). The record originates from a study of blood T cell repertoires in COVID-19. The receptor was derived from a woman aged 50 to 60 with COVID-19, enrolled during active disease. The chain has TRBV27 and TRBJ1-5; D is uncertain. Sample: peripheral blood. CDR3 sequence: CASSLSGGQPQHF. The CDR3 DNA reads as TGTGCCAGCAGTTTATCGGGAGGCCAGCCCCAGCATTTT.